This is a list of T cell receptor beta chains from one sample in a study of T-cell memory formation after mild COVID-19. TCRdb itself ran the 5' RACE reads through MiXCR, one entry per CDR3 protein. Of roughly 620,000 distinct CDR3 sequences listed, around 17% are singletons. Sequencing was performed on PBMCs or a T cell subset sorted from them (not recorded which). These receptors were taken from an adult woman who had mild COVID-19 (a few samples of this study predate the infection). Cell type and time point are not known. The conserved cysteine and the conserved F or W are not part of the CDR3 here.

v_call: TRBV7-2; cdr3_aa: ASSLGATGVALYEQY
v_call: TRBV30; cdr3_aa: AWSLGRAAEAF
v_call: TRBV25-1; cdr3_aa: ASSVSPGTDNYGYT
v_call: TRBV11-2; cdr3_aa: ASSQSLNGRLAGGYEQF
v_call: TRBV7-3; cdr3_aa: ASSLGALDTQY
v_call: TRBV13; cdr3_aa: ASSLSGGHDNEQF
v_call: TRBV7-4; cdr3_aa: ASSPWGALYSYNEQF
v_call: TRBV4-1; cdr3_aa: ASSQGRQGARTKNIQY
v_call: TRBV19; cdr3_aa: ASSTYRVPWTNEQF
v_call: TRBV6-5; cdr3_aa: ASKGEVSYNEQF
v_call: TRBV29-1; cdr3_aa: SVEGREGTEAF
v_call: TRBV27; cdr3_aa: ASSWGTLETQY
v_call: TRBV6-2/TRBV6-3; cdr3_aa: ASTPAGASYNEQF
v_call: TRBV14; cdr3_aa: ASSQDSGGETQY
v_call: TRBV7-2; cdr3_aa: ASSPWTSVTDTQY
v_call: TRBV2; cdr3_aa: ASLYTGELF
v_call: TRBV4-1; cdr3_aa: ASSQADNLYEQY
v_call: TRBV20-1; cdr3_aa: SIRGNYGYT
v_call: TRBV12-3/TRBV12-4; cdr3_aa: ASSRTGHNEQF
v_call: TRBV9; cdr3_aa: ASSGGTFGYGYT
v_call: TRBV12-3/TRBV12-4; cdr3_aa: ASSPPGPASQPQH
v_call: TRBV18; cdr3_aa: ASSTGDSLNTEAF
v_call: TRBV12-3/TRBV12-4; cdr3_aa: ASSLDRLSGNTIY
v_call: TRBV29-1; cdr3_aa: SVLRGETQY
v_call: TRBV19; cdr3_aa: ASSPLELDNEQF
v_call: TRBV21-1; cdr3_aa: ASSRRLAGEGETQY
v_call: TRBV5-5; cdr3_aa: ASSKNRGVGEAF